The 30 T cell receptor beta chains below were found in one sample sequenced in a study of shared clonotypes between healthy human individuals. Terminally differentiated effector memory CD45RA+ cells were left out of the naive CD8 fraction, which was CD45RO-negative and positively selected for CCR7. TCRdb keeps only in-frame clones here, not all; method: immunoSEQ multiplex PCR. This table has about 600,000 clones, 98% appearing once. Sequenced material: naive CD8+ T cells sorted from blood. The receptors stem from a man aged 25-45 years in good health.

This sequence joins TRBV10-1 and TRBJ2-7, with D perhaps given as TRBD1 or TRBD2 (5 bases each). Germline CDR1 reads WNHNN; CDR2 reads SYGVQD (reference sequence). This CDR3 region has 14 residues. Trimming removed 5 bases at V and 4 bases at J, with 15 bases between. CDR3 residues: CASSPGPISYEQYF. The CDR3 DNA is TGCGCCAGCAGTCCGGGACCGATATCGTACGAGCAGTACTTC.

The chain has TRBV7-2 and TRBJ2-7; no firm D call. The CDR3 spans 11 residues. V was cut by 4 bases and J by 8 bases, with 9 bases left in between. Germline lookup yields CDR1 SGHTA and CDR2 FQGNSA. The CDR3 coding sequence is TGTGCCAGCAGCTCGAAAGGAAAGCAGTACTTC. It translates to CASSSKGKQYF.

The V and J genes are TRBV19 and TRBJ2-7, with 7 bases lining up with TRBD2. The trim removed 3 bases at V and 3 bases at J, leaving 11 bases unmatched. Per germline, CDR1 LNHDA and CDR2 SQIVND (reference sequence). The CDR3 has 16 amino acids. CDR3 residues: CASSMNWRERGYEQYF. CDR3 nucleotide sequence: TGTGCCAGTAGTATGAATTGGCGGGAGCGGGGCTACGAGCAGTACTTC.

This rearrangement joins TRBV29-1 to TRBJ2-3; 15 positions agree with TRBD2. V was pared by 1 base and J by 6 bases, with 20 bases of the junction left unmatched. This CDR3 region has 21 residues. Germline V gene lookup returns CDR1 SQVTM and CDR2 ANQGSEA. CDR3: CSVEVPSGLAGGHATVDTQYF. The CDR3 coding sequence is TGCAGCGTTGAAGTCCCAAGTGGACTAGCGGGAGGGCACGCCACCGTTGATACGCAGTATTTT.

V is TRBV30 and J is TRBJ1-5, with D unclear. The length of the CDR3 is 14 residues. The germline V and J ends were trimmed by 5 bases and 7 bases, with 18 bases remaining between them. Germline V CDR1 and CDR2: GTSNPN, SVGIG (reference sequence). CDR3 DNA sequence: TGTGCCTGGGGAAAAGCAGAAACACCACAGCCCCAGCATTTT. Its translation: CAWGKAETPQPQHF. Full variable domain (remainder filled in from reference TRBV30 and TRBJ1-5): SQTIHQWPATLVQPVGSPLSLECTVEGTSNPNLYWYRQAAGRGLQLLFYSVGIGQISSEVPQNLSASRPQDRQFILSSKKLLLSDSGFYLCAWGKAETPQPQHFGDGTRLSIL.

The genes are TRBV7-9 and TRBJ2-1; 14 bases are shared with TRBD2. The ends lost 0 bases at V and 8 bases at J; junction bases unmatched: 12. This CDR3 region has 19 residues. Looked up from germline, CDR1 is SEHNR and CDR2 is FQNEAQ (reference sequence). The CDR3 loop reads CASSLAQGGLAGVDDEQFF. In DNA, the CDR3 is TGTGCCAGCAGCTTAGCGCAGGGGGGACTAGCGGGAGTTGACGATGAGCAGTTCTTC.

V gene TRBV29-1 combines with J gene TRBJ2-3, with TRBD1 matching 8 bases. In germline, CDR1 is SQVTM, CDR2 ANQGSEA. V trimming: 6 bases; J trimming: 4 bases; junction bases outside the gene matches: 9. The CDR3 contains 14 residues. CDR3 in amino acids: CSVETGDFADTQYF. The CDR3 nucleotides are TGCAGCGTGGAGACAGGGGATTTCGCAGATACGCAGTATTTT.

This clone was observed once. V usage is TRBV7-9 and J usage is TRBJ2-1; TRBD2 matches at 12 bases. The trim removed 2 bases at V and 4 bases at J, leaving 0 bases unmatched. The V gene's germline CDR1 is SEHNR and CDR2 FQNEAQ (reference sequence). This CDR3 has 15 residues. This chain's CDR3 is CASSLLAGGYNEQFF. The CDR3 DNA sequence: TGTGCCAGCAGCTTACTAGCGGGAGGGTACAATGAGCAGTTCTTC.

This rearrangement joins TRBV28 to TRBJ2-7; 9 nucleotides match TRBD2. CDR3 length: 16 amino acids. With 3 bases clipped from V and 0 bases from J, the junction kept 6 bases outside the gene matches. CDR1 MDHEN and CDR2 SYDVKM come from the germline V gene. CDR3 sequence reads: CASSLAIAGDSYEQYF. CDR3 in DNA: TGTGCCAGCAGTTTGGCGATAGCGGGGGACTCCTACGAGCAGTACTTC.

This chain links TRBV10-3 with TRBJ2-2; D is undetermined. The CDR3 has 12 amino acids. CDR1 ENHRY and CDR2 SYGVKD come from the germline V gene. Trimming pared 7 bases from V and 1 base from J, leaving 4 bases between. Written as DNA, the CDR3 is TGTGCCATCAAAAAGAACACCGGGGAGCTGTTTTTT. It translates to CAIKKNTGELFF.

This sequence joins TRBV10-3 and TRBJ1-5; D unclear. With 3 bases removed from V and 0 bases from J, the gap between germline ends came to 6 bases. Germline V lookup: CDR1 ENHRY, CDR2 SYGVKD. The CDR3 covers 14 residues. The CDR3 region has the DNA TGTGCCATCAGTGACTCTGTTAGCAATCAGCCCCAGCATTTT. This gives the protein CAISDSVSNQPQHF.

This chain uses TRBV5-1 with TRBJ2-5; tentatively, D is TRBD2 (5 bases). This CDR3 has 15 residues. Germline V gives CDR1 SGHRS, CDR2 YFSETQ. Trimming removed 3 bases at V and 0 bases at J, with 12 bases between. In nucleotides, the CDR3 is TGCGCCAGCAGCTCGATCGGACTGAACCAAGAGACCCAGTACTTC. Protein: CASSSIGLNQETQYF.

V gene TRBV15 combines with J gene TRBJ2-7; 9 bases map to TRBD1. There are 15 residues in the CDR3. CDR1 and CDR2 (germline): LNHNV, YYDKDF (reference sequence). The trim removed 3 bases at V and 6 bases at J, leaving 9 bases unmatched. CDR3 in DNA: TGTGCCACCAGCAGTCCGGGACAGGGTTCCCTCGAGCAGTACTTC. This sequence encodes CATSSPGQGSLEQYF.

This clone appeared once. The V call is TRBV7-8, the J call TRBJ2-1; 9 bases are shared with TRBD2. The CDR3 spans 16 residues. Germline V lookup: CDR1 SGHVS, CDR2 FQNEAQ. J gave up 6 bases and V 1 base, and 7 bases lay outside the gene matches. The CDR3 spells CASSLGGIAGANEQFF. CDR3 DNA sequence: TGTGCCAGCAGCTTAGGTGGGATAGCGGGAGCCAATGAGCAGTTCTTC.

The V gene is TRBV27, the J gene TRBJ2-2; no clear D. V lost 0 bases and J lost 3, with 11 bases in between. Germline V gene sequence: CDR1 MNHEY, CDR2 SMNVEV (reference sequence). The CDR3 spans 16 residues. The CDR3 bases are TGTGCCAGCAGTTTATCGGTGGATCTGGACACCGGGGAGCTGTTTTTT. Its translation: CASSLSVDLDTGELFF.

V gene TRBV27 combines with J gene TRBJ2-7, with 10 bases fitting TRBD2. V shed 3 bases and J 0 bases; nucleotides not matched to a gene: 8. CDR3 length: 17 amino acids. Per the germline V gene, CDR1 is MNHEY and CDR2 is SMNVEV (reference sequence). Written as DNA, the CDR3 is TGTGCCAGCAGTTTTGGGACGGCTAGCGGGAGCTCCTACGAGCAGTACTTC. Translated, it gives CASSFGTASGSSYEQYF.

The chain has TRBV5-4 and TRBJ2-1, with 8 bases aligning to TRBD2. In germline, CDR1 is SGHNT, CDR2 YYREEE (reference sequence). V lost 5 bases and J lost 5; bases outside the gene matches: 6. The length of the CDR3 is 14 residues. Here the CDR3 reads CASSYLSGNNEQFF. The CDR3, as DNA: TGTGCCAGCAGTTACCTTAGCGGGAACAATGAGCAGTTCTTC. The entire variable domain, with the rest obtained from reference TRBV5-4 and TRBJ2-1, is as follows: ETGVTQSPTHLIKTRGQQVTLRCSSQSGHNTVSWYQQALGQGPQFIFQYYREEENGRGNFPPRFSGLQFPNYSSELNVNALELDDSALYLCASSYLSGNNEQFFGPGTRLTVL.

V usage is TRBV27 and J usage is TRBJ2-1, with 10 bases fitting TRBD2. The CDR3 loop spans 15 amino acids. The V segment lost 5 bases and the J segment 7 bases; nucleotides outside the gene matches: 8. Germline lookup yields CDR1 MNHEY and CDR2 SMNVEV (reference sequence). The CDR3, as DNA: TGTGCCAGCAGTGTGCTAGCGGGAGTGGGGAATGAGCAGTTCTTC. It is translated as CASSVLAGVGNEQFF.

This chain joins TRBV5-4 and TRBJ2-7; no reliable D call. V lost 3 bases and J 0 bases, leaving 7 bases between the germline ends. CDR1 is SGHNT and CDR2 is YYREEE in the germline V gene (reference sequence). The CDR3 loop spans 13 amino acids. CDR3 amino acids: CASSSPDSYEQYF. CDR3 DNA sequence: TGTGCCAGCAGCTCCCCGGACTCCTACGAGCAGTACTTC.

This rearrangement joins TRBV11-2 to TRBJ2-7; D may be TRBD2 (6 bases). CDR3 length equals 15 residues. Germline V gene sequence: CDR1 SGHAT, CDR2 FQNNGV. Trimming took 5 bases from V and 1 from J, leaving 15 bases between them. The CDR3 coding sequence is TGTGCCAGCAGCGACTGGGAGGAGCCGTCCTACGAGCAGTACTTC. Encoded protein: CASSDWEEPSYEQYF.

The chain has TRBV15 and TRBJ1-5, with 7 bases that match TRBD1. V lost 3 bases and J lost 6; bases outside the gene matches: 5. Germline values: CDR1 LNHNV, CDR2 YYDKDF (reference sequence). This CDR3 spans 14 amino acids. In DNA, the CDR3 is TGTGCCACCAGCAGCTACAGGGGCGGTCAGCCCCAGCATTTT. Translated, it gives CATSSYRGGQPQHF.

The chain joins TRBV2 to TRBJ2-5; 8 bases match TRBD1. Germline V gene sequence: CDR1 SNHLY, CDR2 FYNNEI. V lost 3 bases to trimming and J lost 5 bases; unmatched junction nucleotides: 5. CDR3 length: 14 residues. Here the CDR3 reads CASSEPGGVETQYF. CDR3 nucleotide sequence: TGTGCCAGCAGTGAGCCAGGGGGCGTGGAGACCCAGTACTTC.

V is TRBV29-1 and J is TRBJ1-2; no reliable D call. The CDR3 runs 11 residues. Germline V gene sequence: CDR1 SQVTM, CDR2 ANQGSEA. Trimming left V 4 bases short and J 6 bases short, with 9 bases between. The CDR3 bases are TGCAGCGTTGCAGGATCTCATGGCTACACCTTC. It specifies CSVAGSHGYTF.

This clone was seen just once. The chain has TRBV7-9 and TRBJ2-3, with 10 bases matching TRBD2. The germline CDR1 and CDR2 sequences are SEHNR and FQNEAQ (reference sequence). The V and J ends lost 5 bases and 2 bases, in that order; junction bases with no gene match: 7. The CDR3 sequence is 16 residues long. The CDR3 DNA follows: TGTGCCAGCAGCCCACCCCTAGCGGGGGACACAGATACGCAGTATTTT. Translating gives CASSPPLAGDTDTQYF.

The rearrangement uses TRBV27 and TRBJ2-4; D remains unclear. The CDR3 runs 15 residues. Germline V CDR1 and CDR2: MNHEY, SMNVEV (reference sequence). V was cut by 5 bases and J by 0 bases, with 11 bases left in between. CDR3 protein: CASSPTNLAKNIQYF. As DNA, the CDR3 is TGTGCCAGCAGTCCCACGAACTTAGCCAAAAACATTCAGTACTTC.

The genes are TRBV7-9 and TRBJ2-1; no reliable D call. CDR3 length: 11 residues. V lost 5 bases and J 9 bases, leaving 8 bases between the germline ends. Germline CDR1 and CDR2: SEHNR and FQNEAQ (reference sequence). CDR3 sequence: CASSHSSEQFF. The CDR3 DNA reads as TGTGCCAGCAGCCACAGCTCTGAGCAGTTCTTC.

The chain joins TRBV25-1 to TRBJ1-1; the D is unclear. Trimming left V 3 bases short and J 6 bases short, with 8 bases between. CDR1 MGHDK and CDR2 SYGVNS come from the germline V gene. CDR3 size: 12 residues. The CDR3 DNA is TGTGCCAGCAGTGATGCATTCGCTGAAGCTTTCTTT. Translation: CASSDAFAEAFF.

The V gene is TRBV7-2, the J gene TRBJ2-3; 11 bases fit TRBD1. The CDR3 is made up of 16 amino acids. Germline V gene lookup returns CDR1 SGHTA and CDR2 FQGNSA. Unmatched junction bases numbered 5, after V lost 4 bases and J lost 2 bases. The CDR3 DNA follows: TGTGCCAGCAGCTCCGGGACAGGGGGGCACACAGATACGCAGTATTTT. Protein product: CASSSGTGGHTDTQYF.

The chain joins TRBV6-6 to TRBJ2-3; TRBD1 aligns across 7 bases. V lost 10 bases to trimming and J lost 4 bases; unmatched junction nucleotides: 11. The CDR3 contains 14 residues. The germline V gene has CDR1 MNHNY and CDR2 SVGAGI (reference sequence). Here the CDR3 DNA reads TGTGCCACCGCCCAGGGGGAGTCCCCAGATACGCAGTATTTT. It encodes CATAQGESPDTQYF.

On this clone itself: The sample carries other DNA sequences with the same CDR3. This sequence joins TRBV4-2 and TRBJ1-1; TRBD1 agrees at 7 bases. There are 14 residues in the CDR3. The ends lost 1 base at V and 5 bases at J; junction bases unmatched: 4. CDR1 is LGHNA and CDR2 is YNFKEQ in the germline V gene. CDR3 protein: CASSQGQGGTEAFF. For the CDR3, the DNA is TGTGCCAGCAGCCAAGGACAGGGAGGGACTGAAGCTTTCTTT.